This T cell receptor beta chain appears in the sequencing data of a study of spatial heterogeneity in lung cancer. Looking at the study overall: The average appearance count of each unique TCR and UMI combination in raw reads was more than eight.

As for time point: sample taken at primary tumor resection. The study sequenced unsorted whole RNA from tumor, nontumor lung or frozen PBMC. The donors comprised about 74 untreated early-stage non-small cell lung cancer patients. There are a few counts of this clonotype. A much larger clone sits a single nucleotide away, making a read error possible. Germline V gene sequence: CDR1 SSHAT, CDR2 FNYEAQ (reference sequence). There are 17 residues in the CDR3. In the library, each TCR cDNA molecule bore its own unique molecular identifier. TCRdb independently ran MiXCR on the 5' RACE reads; one entry per CDR3 protein. The sample shows about 26,000 distinct CDR3 sequences, 10% to 15% of them seen only once.

The chain joins TRBV7-7 to TRBJ2-1; 12 bases are a match to TRBD1. The clonotype was recovered from a female donor with early-stage non-small cell lung cancer. The starting material was PBMCs, obtained at surgery. This chain's CDR3 is CVSSLGLRDRGLNEQFF. DNA for the CDR3: TGTGTCAGCAGCTTAGGGCTCAGGGACAGGGGGCTTAATGAGCAGTTCTTC.